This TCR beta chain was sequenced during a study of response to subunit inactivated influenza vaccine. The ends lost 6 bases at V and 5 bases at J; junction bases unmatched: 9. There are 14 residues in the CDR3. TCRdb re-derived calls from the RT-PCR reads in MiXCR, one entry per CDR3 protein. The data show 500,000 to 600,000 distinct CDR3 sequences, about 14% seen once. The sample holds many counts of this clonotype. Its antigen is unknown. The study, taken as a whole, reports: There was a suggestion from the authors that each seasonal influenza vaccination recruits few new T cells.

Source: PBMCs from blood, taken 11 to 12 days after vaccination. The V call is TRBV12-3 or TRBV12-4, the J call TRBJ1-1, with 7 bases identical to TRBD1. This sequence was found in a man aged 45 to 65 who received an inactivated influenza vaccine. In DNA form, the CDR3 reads TGTGCCAGCAGCCGCATGTCACAGGGGACTGAAGCTTTCTTT. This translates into CASSRMSQGTEAFF.